The rows below give T cell receptor beta chains drawn from one sample of a study of blood T cell repertoires in COVID-19. Sequenced by immunoSEQ multiplex PCR; TCRdb stores in-frame clones only, minus some. The sample has roughly 200,000 clones, roughly 87% seen once. The sample comprised peripheral blood. The receptors originated from a woman aged 18-29 years who had recovered from COVID-19. Each CDR3 is given without its conserved first and last residue.

v_gene: TRBV6-1
j_gene: TRBJ2-1
CDR3aa: ASSGIAGGPYNEQF

v_gene: TRBV14
j_gene: TRBJ1-2
CDR3aa: ASSQDYSGIYGYT

v_gene: TRBV11-2
j_gene: TRBJ2-5
CDR3aa: ASSHPGLQETQY

v_gene: TRBV7-9
j_gene: TRBJ2-1
CDR3aa: ASSTPQGPYNEQF

v_gene: TRBV7-6
j_gene: TRBJ2-1
CDR3aa: ASSPGGYSEQF

v_gene: TRBV10-3
j_gene: TRBJ2-1
CDR3aa: AIKAPGLGNEQF

v_gene: TRBV5-6
j_gene: TRBJ1-1
CDR3aa: ASSLSYREAF

v_gene: TRBV5-6
j_gene: TRBJ1-5
CDR3aa: ASSLSQQPQH

v_gene: TRBV11-2
j_gene: TRBJ2-3
CDR3aa: ASSLSLGATDTQY

v_gene: TRBV5-6
j_gene: TRBJ1-1
CDR3aa: ASSLGGPAYTEAF

v_gene: TRBV30
j_gene: TRBJ2-2
CDR3aa: AWPRRATGELF

v_gene: TRBV6-2/TRBV6-3
j_gene: TRBJ2-5
CDR3aa: ASSYSKGREETQY

v_gene: TRBV7-3
j_gene: TRBJ1-4
CDR3aa: ASSLKDRGRGNEKLF

v_gene: TRBV7-7
j_gene: TRBJ2-7
CDR3aa: ASSPRQGPYEQY

v_gene: TRBV4-2
j_gene: TRBJ1-5
CDR3aa: ASSQGDRGQPQH

v_gene: TRBV19
j_gene: TRBJ1-2
CDR3aa: ASSMGTGRDYGYT

v_gene: TRBV3-1/TRBV3-2
j_gene: TRBJ2-7
CDR3aa: ASGLREQY

v_gene: TRBV19
j_gene: TRBJ2-7
CDR3aa: ASSDQAGNEQY

v_gene: TRBV7-9
j_gene: TRBJ2-7
CDR3aa: ASSLSDRGYEQY

v_gene: TRBV3-1/TRBV3-2
j_gene: TRBJ1-2
CDR3aa: ASSQAGTGLHGYT

v_gene: TRBV2
j_gene: TRBJ2-7
CDR3aa: ASSAGGTGSPREQY

v_gene: TRBV28
j_gene: TRBJ2-7
CDR3aa: ASSPDRVYEQY

v_gene: TRBV9
j_gene: TRBJ2-1
CDR3aa: ASSGILPGSYNEQF

v_gene: TRBV12-3/TRBV12-4
j_gene: TRBJ1-2
CDR3aa: ASSPDRNGYT

v_gene: TRBV7-9
j_gene: TRBJ1-2
CDR3aa: ASSLAARRDRTYGYT

v_gene: TRBV5-8
j_gene: TRBJ1-5
CDR3aa: ASSVTGGYSNQPQH

v_gene: TRBV24-1
j_gene: TRBJ2-3
CDR3aa: ATSDLNSGSDTQY

v_gene: TRBV11-3
j_gene: TRBJ2-2
CDR3aa: ASTSVGALPGELF

v_gene: TRBV27
j_gene: TRBJ2-7
CDR3aa: ASRGGMAYEQY

v_gene: TRBV5-1
j_gene: TRBJ2-7
CDR3aa: ASSRGTSGKGSYEQY

v_gene: TRBV9
j_gene: TRBJ1-2
CDR3aa: ASSSQTGQGYT

v_gene: TRBV6-6
j_gene: TRBJ2-2
CDR3aa: ASSPGDLSSGELF

v_gene: TRBV27
j_gene: TRBJ2-1
CDR3aa: ASAHGATRHDEQF

v_gene: TRBV10-3
j_gene: TRBJ2-3
CDR3aa: AISGIGGSTDTQY

v_gene: TRBV30
j_gene: TRBJ2-1
CDR3aa: AYHQGSGEQF

v_gene: TRBV27
j_gene: TRBJ2-3
CDR3aa: ASSFYVSYTQY

v_gene: TRBV5-8
j_gene: TRBJ1-3
CDR3aa: ASSTLTGSYANTIY

v_gene: TRBV6-5
j_gene: TRBJ1-1
CDR3aa: ASSYSSGDNTEAF

v_gene: TRBV2
j_gene: TRBJ1-4
CDR3aa: ASSDTFTGDEKLF

v_gene: TRBV6-6
j_gene: TRBJ2-1
CDR3aa: ASSYYGTGVYNEQF

v_gene: TRBV28
j_gene: TRBJ1-2
CDR3aa: ASSQDSTGLYGYT

v_gene: TRBV3-1/TRBV3-2
j_gene: TRBJ2-6
CDR3aa: ASSRGQGGSGANVLT

v_gene: TRBV13
j_gene: TRBJ1-6
CDR3aa: ASSPRGTGGLNSPLH

v_gene: TRBV7-3
j_gene: TRBJ2-1
CDR3aa: ASSSGQVLYNEQF

v_gene: TRBV25-1
j_gene: TRBJ1-2
CDR3aa: ASSDGRYYGYT

v_gene: TRBV19
j_gene: TRBJ2-7
CDR3aa: ASSMGTGPPYEQY

v_gene: TRBV6-5
j_gene: TRBJ2-7
CDR3aa: ASSYSMGQSYEQY

v_gene: TRBV11-2
j_gene: TRBJ2-3
CDR3aa: ASSPTSGVTDTQY

v_gene: TRBV21-1
j_gene: TRBJ1-1
CDR3aa: ATQGRGDMNTEAF

v_gene: TRBV19
j_gene: TRBJ1-1
CDR3aa: ASSMFSAGGNTEAF

v_gene: TRBV19
j_gene: TRBJ2-2
CDR3aa: ASSIGRNTGELF

v_gene: TRBV5-6
j_gene: TRBJ1-5
CDR3aa: ASSLRQGVQPQH

v_gene: TRBV13
j_gene: TRBJ2-1
CDR3aa: ASSRTSRNEQF

v_gene: TRBV2
j_gene: TRBJ1-2
CDR3aa: ASRVGGQGAGYT